A selection of T cell receptor beta chains follows, all from one sample in a study of molecular identifiers for immune sequencing clone quantification. One entry per CDR3 protein, called by TCRdb with MiXCR from the PCR reads. This repertoire shows about 320,000 distinct CDR3 sequences, 20% to 25% found once; its top ten account for 0.75% to 0.85%. Sequencing was performed on naive CD8+ T cells from blood, with Jurkat cell RNA spiked in. The source is a human donor in good health. Some libraries in this study had Jurkat cell RNA spiked in. CDR3s include the opening cysteine and the closing phenylalanine or tryptophan. A D gene is named only where the DNA matches it firmly. Clone sizes are given selectively: once, few, many, or a class where the clone is expanded.

v_gene	j_gene	abundance	d_gene	CDR3aa	CDR3nt
TRBV4-3	TRBJ1-2	few	-	CASSQDGRTNYGYTF	TGCGCCAGCAGCCAAGATGGCAGAACTAACTATGGCTACACCTTC
TRBV30	TRBJ2-5	-	-	CAWSPRQMKETQYF	TGTGCCTGGAGTCCGCGGCAAATGAAAGAGACCCAGTACTTC
TRBV10-3	TRBJ2-3	-	-	CATLGFPSTDTQYF	TGTGCCACTCTAGGGTTCCCTAGCACAGATACGCAGTATTTT
TRBV11-2	TRBJ1-5	many	-	CASSLDWNQPQHF	TGTGCCAGCAGCTTAGATTGGAATCAGCCCCAGCATTTT
TRBV27	TRBJ2-7	-	TRBD1	CASSSPGTGGYEQCF	TGTGCCAGCAGTTCCCCCGGGACAGGGGGCTACGAGCAGTGCTTC
TRBV29-1	TRBJ1-5	many	-	CSVGMDSSDQPQHF	TGCAGCGTTGGGATGGACAGCTCGGATCAGCCCCAGCATTTT
TRBV7-6	TRBJ1-1	many	-	CASSLAGGAEAFF	TGTGCCAGCAGCTTAGCTGGGGGGGCTGAAGCTTTCTTT
TRBV11-2	TRBJ2-5	many	-	CASSDDRTETQYF	TGTGCCAGCAGCGACGACAGGACAGAGACCCAGTACTTC
TRBV29-1	TRBJ2-3	many	-	CSVVSYTDTQYF	TGCAGCGTTGTAAGTTACACAGATACGCAGTATTTT
TRBV6-2/TRBV6-3	TRBJ2-7	few	-	CASTAGIEQYF	TGTGCCAGCACGGCTGGCATCGAGCAGTACTTC
TRBV6-5	TRBJ1-1	many	-	CASSQEGATEAFF	TGTGCCAGCAGTCAGGAGGGTGCCACTGAAGCTTTCTTT
TRBV13	TRBJ2-3	few	-	CAHSPGARTDTQYF	TGTGCCCACTCGCCAGGGGCTCGCACAGATACGCAGTATTTT
TRBV7-9	TRBJ1-1	-	-	CASRNRDAGMNTEAFF	TGTGCCAGCAGAAACCGGGACGCTGGCATGAACACTGAAGCTTTCTTT
TRBV14	TRBJ2-6	many	-	CASSQDLGLSVSGANVLTF	TGTGCCAGCAGCCAAGACTTGGGACTGTCGGTCTCTGGGGCCAACGTCCTGACTTTC
TRBV13	TRBJ2-5	many	TRBD1	CASSSYRGRETQYF	TGTGCCAGCAGCTCATACAGGGGGCGAGAGACCCAGTACTTC
TRBV4-2	TRBJ2-1	many	-	CASRGYYNEQFF	TGTGCCAGTAGGGGGTACTACAATGAGCAGTTCTTC
TRBV7-9	TRBJ2-1	many	TRBD2	CASSLTSGNSEQFF	TGTGCCAGCAGCCTGACTAGCGGGAACTCTGAGCAGTTCTTC
TRBV20-1	TRBJ1-1	many	-	CSARVGDRTEAFF	TGCAGTGCTAGAGTGGGGGATCGCACTGAAGCTTTCTTT
TRBV7-9	TRBJ2-7	-	-	CASSFKPGLSPYEQYF	TGTGCCAGCAGCTTCAAGCCGGGACTTAGTCCCTACGAGCAGTACTTC
TRBV4-3	TRBJ2-4	-	TRBD1	CASSQDRTGLGGNIQYF	TGCGCCAGCAGCCAAGACCGGACAGGGCTAGGCGGAAACATTCAGTACTTC
TRBV30	TRBJ1-3	many	-	CAWMTFSGNTIYF	TGTGCCTGGATGACATTCTCTGGAAACACCATATATTTT
TRBV14	TRBJ2-7	few	-	CASSQDFVYEQYF	TGTGCCAGCAGCCAAGATTTCGTCTACGAGCAGTACTTC
TRBV2	TRBJ2-7	many	-	CASRGTSPYEQYF	TGTGCCAGCAGAGGGACATCCCCCTACGAGCAGTACTTC
TRBV11-2	TRBJ2-4	few	-	CASRDPGVPKNIQYF	TGTGCCAGCAGAGATCCCGGGGTCCCCAAAAACATTCAGTACTTC
TRBV5-1	TRBJ2-3	many	TRBD2	CASSLGLAGVGVTDTQYF	TGCGCCAGCAGCTTGGGACTAGCGGGAGTCGGTGTCACAGATACGCAGTATTTT
TRBV27	TRBJ2-7	-	-	CASSLYWTGDPERTSSNEQYF	TGTGCCAGCAGTTTATACTGGACAGGGGACCCTGAAAGGACTAGCTCCAACGAGCAGTACTTC
TRBV5-6	TRBJ2-7	many	TRBD2	CASSFGDYRHF	TGTGCCAGCAGCTTCGGGGACTACCGTCACTTC
TRBV27	TRBJ1-1	-	-	CASSFLEGRTEAFF	TGTGCCAGCAGTTTTTTGGAGGGTAGAACTGAAGCTTTCTTT
TRBV11-2	TRBJ2-5	few	-	CASSLSEFQETQYF	TGTGCCAGCAGCTTGAGTGAGTTCCAAGAGACCCAGTACTTC
TRBV4-3	TRBJ1-5	many	TRBD1	CASSQGQGVNQPQHF	TGCGCCAGCAGCCAAGGACAGGGGGTCAACCAGCCCCAGCATTTT
TRBV11-2	TRBJ2-7	many	TRBD1	CASSPANRGQWEQYF	TGTGCCAGCAGCCCCGCCAACAGGGGGCAGTGGGAGCAGTACTTC
TRBV6-6	TRBJ2-1	many	TRBD2	CASSYERETYNEQFF	TGTGCCAGCAGTTACGAGCGGGAAACCTACAATGAGCAGTTCTTC
TRBV7-9	TRBJ2-6	many	-	CASSSLTGSGANVLTF	TGTGCCAGCAGCTCCCTTACAGGGTCCGGGGCCAACGTCCTGACTTTC
TRBV4-3	TRBJ2-6	-	-	CASSQLVFSGANVLTF	TGCGCCAGCAGCCAACTTGTATTCTCTGGGGCCAACGTCCTGACTTTC
TRBV15	TRBJ2-3	-	TRBD1	CATSRRNRQGFTDTQYF	TGTGCCACCAGCCGCCGGAACCGACAGGGGTTCACAGATACGCAGTATTTT
TRBV27	TRBJ2-7	-	-	CASSLRGWGFGSEQYF	TGTGCCAGCAGTTTAAGGGGATGGGGATTTGGGAGCGAGCAGTACTTC
TRBV19	TRBJ2-1	-	TRBD1	CASSAPGTGGYEQFF	TGTGCCAGTAGTGCCCCCGGGACAGGGGGGTATGAGCAGTTCTTC
TRBV5-5	TRBJ2-1	many	-	CASSPDARRSYNEQFF	TGTGCCAGCAGCCCCGACGCGCGACGATCCTACAATGAGCAGTTCTTC
TRBV4-1	TRBJ2-7	-	TRBD2	CAGSQEAGLTEEQYF	TGCGCCGGCAGCCAAGAAGCGGGGCTGACTGAAGAGCAGTACTTC
TRBV20-1	TRBJ2-7	few	TRBD2	CSATPGLAAYEQYF	TGCAGTGCCACCCCGGGACTAGCCGCCTACGAGCAGTACTTC
TRBV29-1	TRBJ1-1	few	-	CSVEGQGTFEAFF	TGCAGCGTTGAGGGGCAGGGGACTTTTGAAGCTTTCTTT